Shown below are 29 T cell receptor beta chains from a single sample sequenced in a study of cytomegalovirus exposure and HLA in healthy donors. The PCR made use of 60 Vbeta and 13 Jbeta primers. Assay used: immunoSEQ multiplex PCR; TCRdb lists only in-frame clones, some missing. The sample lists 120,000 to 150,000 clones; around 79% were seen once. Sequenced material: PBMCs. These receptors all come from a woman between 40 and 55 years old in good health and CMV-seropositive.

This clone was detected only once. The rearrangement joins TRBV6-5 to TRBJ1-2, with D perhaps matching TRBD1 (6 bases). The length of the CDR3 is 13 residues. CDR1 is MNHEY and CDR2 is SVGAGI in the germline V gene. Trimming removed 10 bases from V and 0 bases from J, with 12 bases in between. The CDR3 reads CATRTEANYGYTF. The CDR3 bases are TGTGCCACCCGGACAGAAGCTAACTATGGCTACACCTTC.

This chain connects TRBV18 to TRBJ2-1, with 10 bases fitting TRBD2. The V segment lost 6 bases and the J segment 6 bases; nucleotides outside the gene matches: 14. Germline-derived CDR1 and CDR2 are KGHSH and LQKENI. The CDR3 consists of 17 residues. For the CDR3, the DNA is TGTGCCAGCTCCCTACGAACCGGACTAGCGGTATCCAATGAGCAGTTCTTC. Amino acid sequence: CASSLRTGLAVSNEQFF.

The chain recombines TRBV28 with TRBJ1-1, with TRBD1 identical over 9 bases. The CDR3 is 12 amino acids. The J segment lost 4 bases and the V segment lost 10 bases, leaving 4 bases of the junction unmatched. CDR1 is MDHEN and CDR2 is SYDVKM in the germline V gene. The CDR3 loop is CAITGGLTEAFF. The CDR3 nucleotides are TGTGCCATTACAGGGGGCCTCACTGAAGCTTTCTTT.

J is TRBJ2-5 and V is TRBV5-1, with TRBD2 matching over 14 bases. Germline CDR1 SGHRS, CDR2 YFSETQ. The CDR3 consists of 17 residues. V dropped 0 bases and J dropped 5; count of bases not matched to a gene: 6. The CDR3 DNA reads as TGCGCCAGCAGCTTGGGACTAGCGGGGGGGCACTGGGAGACCCAGTACTTC. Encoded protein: CASSLGLAGGHWETQYF. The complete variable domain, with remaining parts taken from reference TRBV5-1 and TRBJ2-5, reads KAGVTQTPRYLIKTRGQQVTLSCSPISGHRSVSWYQQTPGQGLQFLFEYFSETQRNKGNFPGRFSGRQFSNSRSEMNVSTLELGDSALYLCASSLGLAGGHWETQYFGPGTRLLVL.

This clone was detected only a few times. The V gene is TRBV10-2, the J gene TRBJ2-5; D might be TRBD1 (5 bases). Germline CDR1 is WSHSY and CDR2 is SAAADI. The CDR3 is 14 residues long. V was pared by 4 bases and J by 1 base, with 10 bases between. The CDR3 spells CASSVWGFQETQYF. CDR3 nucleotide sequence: TGCGCCAGCAGTGTGTGGGGCTTCCAAGAGACCCAGTACTTC.

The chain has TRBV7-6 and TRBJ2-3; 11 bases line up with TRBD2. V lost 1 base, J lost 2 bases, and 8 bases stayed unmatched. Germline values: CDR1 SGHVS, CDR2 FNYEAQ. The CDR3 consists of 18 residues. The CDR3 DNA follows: TGTGCCAGCAGCTTAGAGGTAGCGGGGGGGCTCCTCACAGATACGCAGTATTTT. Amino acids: CASSLEVAGGLLTDTQYF. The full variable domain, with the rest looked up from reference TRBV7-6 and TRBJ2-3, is GAGVSQSPRYKVTKRGQDVALRCDPISGHVSLYWYRQALGQGPEFLTYFNYEAQQDKSGLPNDRFSAERPEGSISTLTIQRTEQRDSAMYRCASSLEVAGGLLTDTQYFGPGTRLTVL.

CDR3: CASSDSTSGGYEQYF. The CDR3 bases are TGTGCCAGCAGTGACTCGACTAGCGGGGGTTACGAGCAGTACTTC. This rearrangement joins TRBV6-4 to TRBJ2-7; 12 positions agree with TRBD2. The J segment lost 4 bases and the V segment lost 0 bases, leaving 1 base of the junction unmatched. The CDR3 runs to 15 residues. Germline V gene data show CDR1 as MRHNA and CDR2 as SNTAGT.

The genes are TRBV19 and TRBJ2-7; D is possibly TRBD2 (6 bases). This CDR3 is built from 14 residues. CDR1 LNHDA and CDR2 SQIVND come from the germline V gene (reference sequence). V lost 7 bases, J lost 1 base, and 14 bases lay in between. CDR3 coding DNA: TGTGCCAGTAACAACACTAGCACGTCCTACGAGCAGTACTTC. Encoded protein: CASNNTSTSYEQYF.

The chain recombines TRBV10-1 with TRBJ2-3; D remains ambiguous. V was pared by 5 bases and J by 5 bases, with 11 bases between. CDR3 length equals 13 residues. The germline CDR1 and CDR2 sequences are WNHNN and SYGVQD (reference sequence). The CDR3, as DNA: TGCGCCAGCAGTAGATTAGTCGGAGATACGCAGTATTTT. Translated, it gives CASSRLVGDTQYF.

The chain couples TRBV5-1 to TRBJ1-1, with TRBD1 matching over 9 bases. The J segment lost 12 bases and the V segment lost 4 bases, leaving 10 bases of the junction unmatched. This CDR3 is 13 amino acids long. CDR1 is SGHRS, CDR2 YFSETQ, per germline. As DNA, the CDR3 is TGCGCCAGCAGCCTTACCCCGGACAGGGGATCTTTCTTT. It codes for CASSLTPDRGSFF. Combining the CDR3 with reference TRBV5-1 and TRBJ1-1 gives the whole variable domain KAGVTQTPRYLIKTRGQQVTLSCSPISGHRSVSWYQQTPGQGLQFLFEYFSETQRNKGNFPGRFSGRQFSNSRSEMNVSTLELGDSALYLCASSLTPDRGSFFGQGTRLTVV.

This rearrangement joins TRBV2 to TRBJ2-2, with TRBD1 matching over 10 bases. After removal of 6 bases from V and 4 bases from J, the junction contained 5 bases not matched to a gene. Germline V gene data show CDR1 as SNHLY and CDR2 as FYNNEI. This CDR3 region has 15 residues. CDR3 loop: CASRTGGASTGELFF. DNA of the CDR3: TGTGCCAGCAGGACAGGGGGCGCAAGCACCGGGGAGCTGTTTTTT.

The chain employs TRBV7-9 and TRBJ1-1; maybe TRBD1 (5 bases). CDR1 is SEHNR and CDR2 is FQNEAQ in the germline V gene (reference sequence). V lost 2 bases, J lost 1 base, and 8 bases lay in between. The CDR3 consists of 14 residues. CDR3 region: CASSLHGQNTEAFF. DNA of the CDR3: TGTGCCAGCAGCTTACACGGACAGAACACTGAAGCTTTCTTT.

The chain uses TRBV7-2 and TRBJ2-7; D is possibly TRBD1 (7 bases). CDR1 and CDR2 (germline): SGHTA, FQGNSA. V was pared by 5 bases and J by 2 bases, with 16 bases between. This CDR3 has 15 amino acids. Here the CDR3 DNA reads TGTGCCAGCAGCCACGGCGGGACAGAGACCTACGAGCAGTACTTC. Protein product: CASSHGGTETYEQYF.

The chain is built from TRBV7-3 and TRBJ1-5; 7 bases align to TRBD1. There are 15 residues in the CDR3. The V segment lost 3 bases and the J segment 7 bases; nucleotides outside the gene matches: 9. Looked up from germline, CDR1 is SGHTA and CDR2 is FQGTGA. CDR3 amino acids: CASSFQRQGHQPQHF. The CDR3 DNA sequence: TGTGCCAGCAGCTTCCAACGACAGGGTCACCAGCCCCAGCATTTT.

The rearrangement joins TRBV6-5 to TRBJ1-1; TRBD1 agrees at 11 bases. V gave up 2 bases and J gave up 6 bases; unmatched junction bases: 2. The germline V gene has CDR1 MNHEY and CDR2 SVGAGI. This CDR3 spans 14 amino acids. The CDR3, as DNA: TGTGCCAGCAGTTACCCGGGACAGGGGGCTGAAGCTTTCTTT. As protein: CASSYPGQGAEAFF.

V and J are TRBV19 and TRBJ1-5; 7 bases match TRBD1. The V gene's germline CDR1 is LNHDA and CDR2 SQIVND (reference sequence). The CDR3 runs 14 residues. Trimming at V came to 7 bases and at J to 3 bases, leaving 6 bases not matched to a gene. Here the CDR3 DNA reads TGTGCCAGTACCATGACAGGGAACAATCAGCCCCAGCATTTT. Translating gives CASTMTGNNQPQHF.

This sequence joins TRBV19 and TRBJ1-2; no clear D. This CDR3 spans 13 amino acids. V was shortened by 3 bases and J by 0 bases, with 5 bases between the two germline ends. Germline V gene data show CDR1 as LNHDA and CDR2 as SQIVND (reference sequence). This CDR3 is CASSIQTNYGYTF. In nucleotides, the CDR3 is TGTGCCAGTAGTATCCAGACTAACTATGGCTACACCTTC.

The CDR3 loop reads CASSSRDRGYEQYF. The CDR3 region has the DNA TGTGCCAGCAGCTCCCGGGACAGGGGCTACGAGCAGTACTTC. The chain combines TRBV28 with TRBJ2-7; TRBD1 matches 10 bases. There are 14 residues in the CDR3. V shed 6 bases, J shed 3 bases, and the junction held 5 bases outside the gene matches. The germline gives CDR1 MDHEN, CDR2 SYDVKM. Combining the CDR3 with reference TRBV28 and TRBJ2-7 gives the whole variable domain DVKVTQSSRYLVKRTGEKVFLECVQDMDHENMFWYRQDPGLGLRLIYFSYDVKMKEKGDIPEGYSVSREKKERFSLILESASTNQTSMYLCASSSRDRGYEQYFGPGTRLTVT.

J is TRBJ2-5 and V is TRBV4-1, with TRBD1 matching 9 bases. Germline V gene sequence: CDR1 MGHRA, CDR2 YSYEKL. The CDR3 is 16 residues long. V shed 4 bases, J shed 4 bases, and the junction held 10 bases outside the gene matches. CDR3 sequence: CASSPRGTGGTETQYF. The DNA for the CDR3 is TGCGCCAGCAGCCCCAGGGGTACAGGGGGCACAGAGACCCAGTACTTC.

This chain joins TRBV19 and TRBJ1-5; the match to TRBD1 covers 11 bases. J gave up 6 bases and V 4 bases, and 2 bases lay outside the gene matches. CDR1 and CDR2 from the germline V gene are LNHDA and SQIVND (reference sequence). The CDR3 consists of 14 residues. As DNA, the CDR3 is TGTGCCAGTAGTACGGACAGGGGGCGTCAGCCCCAGCATTTT. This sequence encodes CASSTDRGRQPQHF.

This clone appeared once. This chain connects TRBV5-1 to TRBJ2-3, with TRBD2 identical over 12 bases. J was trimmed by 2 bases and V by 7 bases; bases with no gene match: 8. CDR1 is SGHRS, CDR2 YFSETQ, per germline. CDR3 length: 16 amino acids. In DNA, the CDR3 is TGCGCCAGCGCCCAACTAGCGGGGGGTGCCACAGATACGCAGTATTTT. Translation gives CASAQLAGGATDTQYF. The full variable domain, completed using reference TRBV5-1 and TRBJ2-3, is KAGVTQTPRYLIKTRGQQVTLSCSPISGHRSVSWYQQTPGQGLQFLFEYFSETQRNKGNFPGRFSGRQFSNSRSEMNVSTLELGDSALYLCASAQLAGGATDTQYFGPGTRLTVL.

The CDR3 DNA reads TGTGCCAGCAGTTCGAACGGGAATGAGCAGTTCTTC. Its protein is CASSSNGNEQFF. V is TRBV7-3 and J is TRBJ2-1; D gene ambiguous. Germline loops: CDR1 SGHTA, CDR2 FQGTGA. The CDR3 extends over 12 amino acids. The V and J ends lost 6 bases and 7 bases respectively, with 10 bases between them.

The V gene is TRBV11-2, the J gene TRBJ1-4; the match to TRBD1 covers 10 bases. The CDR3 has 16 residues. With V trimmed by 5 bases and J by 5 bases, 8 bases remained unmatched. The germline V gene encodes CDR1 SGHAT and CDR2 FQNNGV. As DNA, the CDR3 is TGTGCCAGCAGCGCGGACAGGGGGAAATGGAATGAAAAACTGTTTTTT. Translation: CASSADRGKWNEKLFF.

DNA of the CDR3: TGTGCCAGCAGCCGGCATGGCCCGGGACAGAGACTAAATTCACCCCTCCACTTT. Translation: CASSRHGPGQRLNSPLHF. The chain couples TRBV4-2 to TRBJ1-6; 7 bases line up with TRBD1. This CDR3 is built from 18 residues. V shed 4 bases, J shed 7 bases, and the junction held 16 bases outside the gene matches. The V gene's germline CDR1 is LGHNA and CDR2 YNFKEQ.

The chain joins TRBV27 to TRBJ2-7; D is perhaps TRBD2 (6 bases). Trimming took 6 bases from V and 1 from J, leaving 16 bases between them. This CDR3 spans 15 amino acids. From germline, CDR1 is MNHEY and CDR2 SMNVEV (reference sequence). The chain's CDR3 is CASRLTGLASYEQYF. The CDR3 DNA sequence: TGTGCCAGCAGACTGACGGGACTCGCTTCCTACGAGCAGTACTTC.

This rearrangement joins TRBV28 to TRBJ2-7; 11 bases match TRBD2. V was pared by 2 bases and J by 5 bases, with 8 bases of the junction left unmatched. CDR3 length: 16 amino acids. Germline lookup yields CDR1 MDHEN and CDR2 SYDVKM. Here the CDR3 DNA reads TGTGCCAGCAGTTTAGGGGCTAGCGGGGGGTCCGACGAGCAGTACTTC. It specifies CASSLGASGGSDEQYF.

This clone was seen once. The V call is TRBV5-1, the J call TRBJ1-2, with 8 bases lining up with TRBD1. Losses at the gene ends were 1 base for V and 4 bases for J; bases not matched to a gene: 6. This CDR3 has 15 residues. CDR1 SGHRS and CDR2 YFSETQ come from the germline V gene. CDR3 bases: TGCGCCAGCAGCTTGTTCCAGGGGGCGATCTATGGCTACACCTTC. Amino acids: CASSLFQGAIYGYTF.

CDR3 coding DNA: TGTGCCAGCAGCGTAGATCCCGCCCTGAGCGGCCGTAGCACAGATACGCAGTATTTT. Protein: CASSVDPALSGRSTDTQYF. This chain links TRBV9 with TRBJ2-3, with D tentatively TRBD2 (5 bases). The CDR3 is made up of 19 amino acids. The germline CDR1 and CDR2 sequences are SGDLS and YYNGEE. Deletions cut 0 bases from V and 0 bases from J, with 20 bases between.

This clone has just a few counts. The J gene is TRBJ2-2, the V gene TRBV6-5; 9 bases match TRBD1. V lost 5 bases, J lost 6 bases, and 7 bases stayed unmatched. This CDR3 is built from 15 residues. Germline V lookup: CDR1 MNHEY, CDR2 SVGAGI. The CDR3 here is CASSPTGGAAGELFF. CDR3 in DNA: TGTGCCAGCAGTCCTACAGGGGGCGCGGCCGGGGAGCTGTTTTTT.